A selection of T cell receptor beta chains follows, all from one sample in a study of T cell repertoires in cytomegalovirus infection. These receptors have no known antigen. TCRdb reprocessed the reads via MiXCR and lists one record per CDR3 protein. The data show nearly 700,000 distinct CDR3 sequences, 30% to 40% seen once. The sequences come from cultured PBMCs, collected from culture after CMV antigen stimulation. The receptors shown here come from a human donor in good health (CMV status not recorded). Some clones in this sample may be carry-over from other donors' samples. Both conserved end residues are part of each CDR3. The order of the fields is J gene, D gene, clone size, V gene, CDR3 DNA, CDR3 protein. D genes are given only for firm matches. Expanded clones are given a class, and other clones once, few, many or no size at all.

>TRBJ2-2|NA|once|TRBV4-3
TGCGCCAGCAGCCTTAACTCCGGGACGAACACCGGGGAGCTGTTTTTT
CASSLNSGTNTGELFF
>TRBJ2-5|TRBD2|NA|TRBV5-4
TGTGCCAGCAGCTTCTCTAGCGGGGACATGGAGACCCAGTACTTC
CASSFSSGDMETQYF
>TRBJ2-5|TRBD1|NA|TRBV6-2/TRBV6-3
TGTGCCAGCGGTCCCGGGACAGGGGTAAAAGAGACCCAGTACTTC
CASGPGTGVKETQYF
>TRBJ1-4|TRBD1|few|TRBV12-3/TRBV12-4
TGTGCCAGCAAAGGGACAGGGGAAAAACTGTTTTTT
CASKGTGEKLFF
>TRBJ1-2|TRBD1|few|TRBV7-2
TGTGCCAGCAGATTCCCGGGACAGGGGTTCGGCTACACCTTC
CASRFPGQGFGYTF
>TRBJ2-5|NA|NA|TRBV7-4
TGTGCCAGCAGCCTAAAGGCCGGACAGTACCAAGAGACCCAGTACTTC
CASSLKAGQYQETQYF
>TRBJ2-1|TRBD2|few|TRBV6-5
TGTGCCAGCAGTCAGCGCGGGGGACACAATGAGCAGTTCTTC
CASSQRGGHNEQFF
>TRBJ1-6|NA|once|TRBV2
TGTGCCAGCAGTGAAGGGGAAACCCCCCCTCAGCCCCTCCACTTT
CASSEGETPPQPLHF
>TRBJ1-3|NA|NA|TRBV4-1
TGCGCCAGCAGCCTGACCGCGTCGACGGGTGGAAACACCATATATTTT
CASSLTASTGGNTIYF
>TRBJ1-4|NA|NA|TRBV6-1
TGTGCCAGCAGCAACAGGGATGTAAATGAAAAACTGTTTTTT
CASSNRDVNEKLFF
>TRBJ1-5|TRBD1|NA|TRBV5-4
TGTGCCAGCAGCCCTCCGGGACAGGGGACCTCGGGGGGCAATCAGCCCCAGCATTTT
CASSPPGQGTSGGNQPQHF
>TRBJ2-5|NA|NA|TRBV11-2
TGTGCCAGCAGCCGGGACGGTCCTCTCCTGGAGACCCAGTACTTC
CASSRDGPLLETQYF
>TRBJ2-2|NA|NA|TRBV5-1
TGCGCCAGCAGCGTAAGGACTGCCGGGGAGCTGTTTTTT
CASSVRTAGELFF
>TRBJ1-1|NA|NA|TRBV6-2/TRBV6-3
TGTGCCAGCAGTTACCGGACAAGACAGCCTACGGCTGAAGCTTTCTTT
CASSYRTRQPTAEAFF
>TRBJ2-2|NA|NA|TRBV6-1
TGTGCCAGCAGTGGCCTTGTGGGTTACAGCGGGGAGCTGTTTTTT
CASSGLVGYSGELFF
>TRBJ1-5|NA|many|TRBV4-1
TGCGCCAGCAGCCCTCTGTCCGAAATTAGCAATCAGCCCCAGCATTTT
CASSPLSEISNQPQHF
>TRBJ1-3|NA|NA|TRBV2
TGTGCCAGCAGGGCCCGGTCGACCTTTGGAAACACCATATATTTT
CASRARSTFGNTIYF
>TRBJ2-3|TRBD2|few|TRBV12-3/TRBV12-4
TGTGCCAGCAGGGGACTACCAATCACAGATACGCAGTATTTT
CASRGLPITDTQYF
>TRBJ2-7|NA|NA|TRBV10-1
TGCGCCAGCAGTGATGCTTTCGGGGGACCCCTCGGTGTCTACGAGCAGTACTTC
CASSDAFGGPLGVYEQYF
>TRBJ1-4|NA|NA|TRBV19
TGTGCCAGTAGACAAACCGAAGGAAAACTGTTTTTT
CASRQTEGKLFF
>TRBJ1-4|NA|NA|TRBV12-3/TRBV12-4
TGTGCCAGCAGTTTAGCGCGGTCCAGCGAAAAACTGTTTTTT
CASSLARSSEKLFF
>TRBJ2-5|NA|once|TRBV7-9
TGTGCCAGCAGCGCCTTAGGGGGGGGCAGCGGAGAGACCCAGTACTTC
CASSALGGGSGETQYF
>TRBJ1-1|NA|NA|TRBV7-9
TGTGCCAGCAGCTTAGCGGGGGACGCCACTGAAGCTTTCTTT
CASSLAGDATEAFF
>TRBJ2-7|NA|NA|TRBV7-2
TGTGCCAGCAGCCACGGACGAGGGGGGACCTACGAGCAGTACTTC
CASSHGRGGTYEQYF
>TRBJ2-3|NA|few|TRBV4-3
TGCGCCAGCAGCCAAGCGGGCAGGGGAGGAGATACGCAGTATTTT
CASSQAGRGGDTQYF
>TRBJ1-4|TRBD1|few|TRBV7-2
TGTGCCAGCAGCTCCCAGCCCGGACAGGGGCGGGTTTTT
CASSSQPGQGRVF
>TRBJ2-7|NA|NA|TRBV20-1
TGCAGTGCTGTCAACAGCCGGATCGGAGGGGAGCAGTACTTC
CSAVNSRIGGEQYF
>TRBJ2-4|TRBD1|NA|TRBV7-2
TGTGCCAGCAGCTTAGCGACAGGGTCGGGAAACATTCAGTACTTC
CASSLATGSGNIQYF
>TRBJ2-5|NA|NA|TRBV11-2
TGTGCCAGCAGCTCTACCCGGGACTCCGGCGAGACCCAGTACTTC
CASSSTRDSGETQYF
>TRBJ2-7|NA|NA|TRBV2
TGTGCCAGCGCGACGTTATCCTACGAGCAGTACTTC
CASATLSYEQYF
>TRBJ1-1|NA|NA|TRBV7-4
TGTGCCAGCAGCGATCAGACAGACTGGAGCACTGAAGCTTTCTTT
CASSDQTDWSTEAFF
>TRBJ1-5|NA|many|TRBV7-8
TGTGCCAGCAGCTTAGAGTTTATGGGAGAAGCGGCAACTCAGCCCCAGCATTTT
CASSLEFMGEAATQPQHF
>TRBJ2-3|NA|NA|TRBV28
TGTGCCAGCAGTTTACATGTGGGGGGACCTATCGACACAGATACGCAGTATTTT
CASSLHVGGPIDTDTQYF
>TRBJ2-5|NA|NA|TRBV28
TGTGCCAGCAGTCCCTCGGGGGCGGAAGAGACCCAGTACTTC
CASSPSGAEETQYF
>TRBJ2-7|NA|NA|TRBV5-1
TGCGCCAGCAGCTTGGGGTACGGGGGCTACGAGCAGTACTTC
CASSLGYGGYEQYF
>TRBJ1-2|NA|many|TRBV7-2
TGTGCCAGCAGCTTAGTCGCAGGGAGGGGTTATGGCTACACCTTC
CASSLVAGRGYGYTF
>TRBJ1-5|NA|few|TRBV7-9
TGTGCCAGCAGCCGGGACAATGCTCGACAGCCCCAGCATTTT
CASSRDNARQPQHF
>TRBJ2-6|NA|NA|TRBV28
TGTGCCAGCACTCCCTTCGCCCTAACCGGGGCCAACGTCCTGACTTTC
CASTPFALTGANVLTF
>TRBJ2-7|TRBD2|NA|TRBV7-8
TGTGCCAGCAGCTTAAACCCTCCTACTAGCGTAGTAACCGAGCAGTACTTC
CASSLNPPTSVVTEQYF
>TRBJ2-1|NA|many|TRBV14
TGTGCCAGCAGCCTTCCGCTTTTTCCGGGGTTAGATGAGCAGTTCTTC
CASSLPLFPGLDEQFF
>TRBJ2-3|NA|many|TRBV7-2
TGTGCCAGCAGCTTCGACGGGCGGCTTACCCCAGATACGCAGTATTTT
CASSFDGRLTPDTQYF
>TRBJ2-3|TRBD2|few|TRBV7-2
TGTGCCAGCAGCCTAGCGGGCGGGGGCCGCACAGATACGCAGTATTTT
CASSLAGGGRTDTQYF
>TRBJ2-2|NA|many|TRBV7-2
TGTGCCAGCAGCTCGGGACCGGGACTGGCCAAAAACACCGGGGAGCTGTTTTTT
CASSSGPGLAKNTGELFF
>TRBJ2-7|NA|NA|TRBV7-9
TGTGCCAGCAGCTTTATTACAGGGGGGGGCTACGAGCAGTACTTC
CASSFITGGGYEQYF
>TRBJ1-5|NA|many|TRBV7-2
TGTGCCAGCAGCCGGGGGCAGGGGATGGGTCTAGGGCCCCAGCATTTT
CASSRGQGMGLGPQHF
>TRBJ2-2|NA|NA|TRBV2
TGTGCCAGCAGTGTAGAGGGGATCACCGCCGGGGAGCTGTTTTTT
CASSVEGITAGELFF
>TRBJ2-5|TRBD2|NA|TRBV28
TGTGCCAGCAGTACCCAAATACTCAAGGGGGAGACTAGCGGGACCCATCAAGAGACCCAGTACTTC
CASSTQILKGETSGTHQETQYF
>TRBJ1-6|TRBD1|few|TRBV5-3
TGTGCCAGAAGCTTGGTATACGTTAGGCGGGACAGACAAAATTCACCCCTCCACTTT
CARSLVYVRRDRQNSPLHF
>TRBJ2-1|TRBD2|NA|TRBV19
TGTGCCAGTAGTATTCGGACCGGGACTACCCACAATGAGCAGTTCTTC
CASSIRTGTTHNEQFF
>TRBJ2-1|TRBD2|NA|TRBV6-1
TGTGCCAGCAGTGAGGTCCTGGCGGGGGGGGTGACCTACAATGAGCAGTTCTTC
CASSEVLAGGVTYNEQFF
>TRBJ2-1|NA|few|TRBV18
TGTGCCAGCTCACCGGATAAGGGGGACTACAATGAGCAGTTCTTC
CASSPDKGDYNEQFF
>TRBJ2-3|TRBD2|many|TRBV7-2
TGTGCCAGCAGCTATCGGCGGGAGAGCTCAGATACGCAGTATTTT
CASSYRRESSDTQYF
>TRBJ2-1|NA|few|TRBV7-6
TGTGCCAGCAGCTCGTACAGGGTTCGCTATGAGCAGTTCTTC
CASSSYRVRYEQFF
>TRBJ2-3|TRBD2|NA|TRBV7-2
TGTGCCAGCAGCTTCATCACTAGCGCCGATACGCAGTATTTT
CASSFITSADTQYF
>TRBJ2-7|NA|NA|TRBV10-3
TGTGCCATCAGTGCACTAGGACAAACCTACGAGCAGTACTTC
CAISALGQTYEQYF
>TRBJ1-5|NA|NA|TRBV18
TGTGCCAGCTCACGTACAGGGTACGATCAGCCCCAGCATTTT
CASSRTGYDQPQHF
>TRBJ2-4|NA|NA|TRBV20-1
TGCAGTGCGCTTACCCCAAAAGGGGAAGGGGCTTATAACATTCAGTACTTC
CSALTPKGEGAYNIQYF